This T cell receptor beta chain was captured in a study of cytomegalovirus exposure and HLA in healthy donors. Notes on the study in general: Rare TCR sequences dominated, though some public TCRs recurred in many donors.

To note about this clone: The antigen remains undetermined.

Amplification used 60 Vbeta primers and 13 Jbeta primers. Using immunoSEQ multiplex PCR, the repertoire was profiled, and TCRdb retains in-frame clones only, with some absent. Among under 40,000 clones, roughly 90% were seen once, and the ten largest hold less than 3.5%. The sequence was collected from a woman in her late teens or twenties in good health and CMV-seronegative. Material for sequencing was PBMCs.

CDR3 amino acids: CASSGSGLLDTQYF. DNA of the CDR3: TGTGCCAGCAGTGGTAGCGGGTTGTTGGATACGCAGTATTTT. V usage is TRBV27 and J usage is TRBJ2-3, with TRBD2 matching 7 bases. Germline values: CDR1 MNHEY, CDR2 SMNVEV (reference sequence). The length of the CDR3 is 14 residues. Trimming at V came to 5 bases and at J to 6 bases, leaving 8 bases not matched to a gene.